This T cell receptor beta chain was observed in a study of human T cells and chemical hapten exposure. Study outcomes and limitations: Significantly more large CDR3 similarity clusters arose among expanded TCRs than among controls.

The library labeled individual cDNA molecules by adding unique molecular identifiers to them. One entry per CDR3 protein results from TCRdb running MiXCR on the RACE reads. The repertoire consists of some 200,000 distinct CDR3 sequences, with almost 30% occurring once and the leading ten covering roughly 3%. This clonotype was counted between two and nine times. No antigen is known for it. Regarding time point: pre-sensitization, week 0. Treatment reported: therapeutic diphenylcyclopropenone sensitization with weekly scalp DPC. The sequencing here drew on whole blood, taken in connection with sensitization to the hapten diphenylcyclopropenone (DPC). This clonotype was obtained from a woman aged 25 to 39 with alopecia areata. Some clones in this sample may be carry-over from other donors' samples.

CDR3 loop: CATSKDGDTQYF. For the CDR3, the DNA is TGTGCCACCAGCAAGGACGGAGATACGCAGTATTTT. V is TRBV15 and J is TRBJ2-3; D is unclear. The ends were cut back, 4 bases at V and 5 bases at J, with 7 bases in the middle. The CDR3 is made up of 12 amino acids. CDR1 and CDR2 from the germline V gene are LNHNV and YYDKDF (reference sequence).